One sample yielded the 23 T cell receptor beta chains listed below, sequenced in a study of CD8 T cells in ankylosing spondylitis. These receptors' targets are unknown. From the 5' RACE reads, TCRdb called clonotypes with MiXCR, one entry per CDR3 protein. Here the sample spans hundreds of thousands of distinct CDR3 sequences, more than 15% being singletons. Findings and limits, study-wide: A TCR beta motif of under 10 highly homologous variants appeared characteristic of ankylosing spondylitis blood.

Sequencing was performed on blood, either unsorted or a sorted T cell fraction (not recorded which). The source of these receptors is a male donor with ankylosing spondylitis.

In its sample, this clonotype was seen a few times. V is TRBV5-1 and J is TRBJ2-3; 12 bases align to TRBD1. Looked up from germline, CDR1 is SGHRS and CDR2 is YFSETQ. J lost 2 bases, V lost 0 bases, and 10 bases had no gene match. This CDR3 is built from 19 residues. The CDR3 nucleotides read TGCGCCAGCAGCTTGGTGGGGGACAGGGGGCGCAGAACCACAGATACGCAGTATTTT. Translating it yields CASSLVGDRGRRTTDTQYF. The full variable domain, with the rest looked up from reference TRBV5-1 and TRBJ2-3, is KAGVTQTPRYLIKTRGQQVTLSCSPISGHRSVSWYQQTPGQGLQFLFEYFSETQRNKGNFPGRFSGRQFSNSRSEMNVSTLELGDSALYLCASSLVGDRGRRTTDTQYFGPGTRLTVL.

This clonotype came up a few times. This CDR3 is CSAFRLAGVTDTQYF. CDR3 DNA: TGCAGTGCTTTTCGACTAGCGGGAGTAACAGATACGCAGTATTTT. The V and J genes are TRBV20-1 and TRBJ2-3, with 12 bases fitting TRBD2. The CDR3 totals 15 residues. Unmatched junction bases numbered 6, after V lost 5 bases and J lost 3 bases. From germline, CDR1 is DFQATT and CDR2 SNEGSKA (reference sequence).

This clonotype has only a few counts. This rearrangement joins TRBV10-1 to TRBJ2-7; D is possibly TRBD1 (7 bases). The CDR3 is 13 residues long. The V gene lost 11 bases and the J gene lost 3 bases, with 17 bases spanning the gap. Germline loops: CDR1 WNHNN, CDR2 SYGVQD (reference sequence). In nucleotides, the CDR3 is TGCGCCGCAGGGGGACTCTCGAACTACGAGCAGTACTTC. This translates into CAAGGLSNYEQYF.

The sample holds a few counts of this clonotype. The chain combines TRBV25-1 with TRBJ2-7, with a weak D call TRBD2 (6 bases). The CDR3 extends over 14 amino acids. The ends were cut back, 2 bases at V and 1 base at J, with 9 bases in the middle. Germline lookup yields CDR1 MGHDK and CDR2 SYGVNS. The CDR3 region has the DNA TGTGCCAGCAGTGAAGGGGAGGAATCCTACGAGCAGTACTTC. Its protein is CASSEGEESYEQYF.

The chain employs TRBV5-1 and TRBJ2-2; 9 nucleotides match TRBD2. J was trimmed by 4 bases and V by 5 bases; bases with no gene match: 6. This CDR3 spans 15 amino acids. From germline, CDR1 is SGHRS and CDR2 YFSETQ. The chain's CDR3 is CASSSGGMTTGELFF. The CDR3 DNA follows: TGCGCCAGCAGTAGCGGGGGCATGACCACCGGGGAGCTGTTTTTT. Complete variable domain (other parts from reference TRBV5-1 and TRBJ2-2): KAGVTQTPRYLIKTRGQQVTLSCSPISGHRSVSWYQQTPGQGLQFLFEYFSETQRNKGNFPGRFSGRQFSNSRSEMNVSTLELGDSALYLCASSSGGMTTGELFFGEGSRLTVL.

V usage is TRBV10-3 and J usage is TRBJ1-1, with TRBD1 as a possible D gene (5 bases). Trimming took off 0 bases at V and 0 bases at J, with 11 bases between the two ends. The CDR3 runs to 16 residues. Germline V gives CDR1 ENHRY, CDR2 SYGVKD. The CDR3 DNA sequence: TGTGCCATCAGTGAGTCTATTGGGGGATTGAACACTGAAGCTTTCTTT. Residues: CAISESIGGLNTEAFF.

This chain joins TRBV20-1 and TRBJ1-1; 7 nucleotides agree with TRBD1. The CDR3 totals 15 residues. V shed 1 base and J 8 bases; nucleotides not matched to a gene: 13. Germline lookup yields CDR1 DFQATT and CDR2 SNEGSKA (reference sequence). The CDR3 is CSARVGGGGSSEAFF. The CDR3 DNA reads TGCAGTGCTAGAGTTGGGGGAGGGGGCTCGTCGGAAGCTTTCTTT.

This sequence joins TRBV3-1 and TRBJ2-5, with D unclear. Per germline, CDR1 LGHDT and CDR2 YNNKEL (reference sequence). This CDR3 contains 14 residues. V was cut by 5 bases and J by 5 bases, with 15 bases left in between. The DNA of the CDR3 is TGTGCCAGCAGCTCCATGCCTGGTGGTGAGACCCAGTACTTC. Encoded protein: CASSSMPGGETQYF.

This clonotype showed up just a few times. CDR3: CSARPLPKLPTYEQYF. The CDR3 nucleotides are TGCAGTGCTAGACCCCTCCCCAAACTCCCTACCTACGAGCAGTACTTC. This chain joins TRBV20-1 and TRBJ2-7; D is undetermined. Trimming shortened V by 2 bases and J by 2 bases, and 19 bases separated the two germline ends. The CDR3 has 16 residues. Germline lookup yields CDR1 DFQATT and CDR2 SNEGSKA (reference sequence).

This clonotype was seen only a few times. The J gene is TRBJ2-7, the V gene TRBV27, with D perhaps matching TRBD1 (5 bases). Trimming took 5 bases from V and 5 from J, leaving 16 bases between them. This CDR3 comprises 14 residues. Germline V lookup: CDR1 MNHEY, CDR2 SMNVEV (reference sequence). The CDR3 spells CASSPITGVNEQYF. CDR3 nucleotide sequence: TGTGCCAGCAGTCCCATAACAGGTGTCAACGAGCAGTACTTC.

This clonotype was detected a few times. This chain uses TRBV5-1 with TRBJ2-5, with D perhaps TRBD2 (7 bases). Deletions cut 4 bases from V and 6 bases from J, with 16 bases between. The CDR3 is made up of 14 amino acids. The germline V gene encodes CDR1 SGHRS and CDR2 YFSETQ. The CDR3 nucleotides read TGCGCCAGCAGCCCGTCCGGGGGGCAGAAGACCCAGTACTTC. This translates into CASSPSGGQKTQYF.

This clonotype was recorded a few times. This chain connects TRBV7-2 to TRBJ2-7, with a possible D match to TRBD2 (6 bases). This CDR3 has 14 amino acids. With 2 bases removed from V and 2 bases from J, the gap between germline ends came to 10 bases. Germline CDR1 is SGHTA and CDR2 is FQGNSA. CDR3: CASSLTAGTYEQYF. CDR3 nucleotides: TGTGCCAGCAGCTTAACGGCGGGAACCTACGAGCAGTACTTC.

The chain is built from TRBV6-5 and TRBJ1-2, with D possibly TRBD1 on 5 matching bases. The CDR3 runs to 12 residues. Trimming shortened V by 7 bases and J by 4 bases, and 10 bases separated the two germline ends. The germline CDR1 and CDR2 sequences are MNHEY and SVGAGI. The CDR3 DNA follows: TGTGCCAGCACCAGGGTGGGCTATGGCTACACCTTC. This gives the protein CASTRVGYGYTF.

The chain joins TRBV10-3 to TRBJ2-7, with TRBD2 matching 8 bases. CDR3 length: 13 amino acids. From germline, CDR1 is ENHRY and CDR2 SYGVKD. With 11 bases clipped from V and 5 bases from J, the junction kept 11 bases outside the gene matches. The CDR3 region is CALSGTSLHEQYF. For the CDR3, the DNA is TGTGCCCTCTCCGGGACTAGTCTCCACGAGCAGTACTTC.

The chain has TRBV6-5 and TRBJ2-1, with 10 bases identical to TRBD2. This CDR3 has 16 residues. The V gene end was trimmed by 0 bases and the J gene end by 4 bases; junction bases not matched to a gene: 3. Germline V gene sequence: CDR1 MNHEY, CDR2 SVGAGI. The CDR3 reads CASSYSSGRVYNEQFF. The CDR3 region has the DNA TGTGCCAGCAGTTACTCCAGCGGGAGGGTATACAATGAGCAGTTCTTC.

This chain joins TRBV18 and TRBJ2-6; D gene ambiguous. CDR1 and CDR2 (germline): KGHSH, LQKENI. This CDR3 contains 17 residues. Deletions cut 6 bases from V and 0 bases from J, with 15 bases between. The CDR3 DNA sequence: TGTGCCAGCTCCCCTCCTGGACGGATCTCTGGGGCCAACGTCCTGACTTTC. Its protein is CASSPPGRISGANVLTF. The full variable domain, with the rest looked up from reference TRBV18 and TRBJ2-6, is NAGVMQNPRHLVRRRGQEARLRCSPMKGHSHVYWYRQLPEEGLKFMVYLQKENIIDESGMPKERFSAEFPKEGPSILRIQQVVRGDSAAYFCASSPPGRISGANVLTFGAGSRLTVL.

This clonotype showed up many times. The rearrangement links TRBV3-1 to TRBJ1-2; tentative D call: TRBD1 (5 bases). The germline CDR1 and CDR2 sequences are LGHDT and YNNKEL (reference sequence). CDR3 size: 15 residues. V lost 3 bases and J 6 bases, leaving 17 bases between the germline ends. The CDR3 nucleotides read TGTGCCAGCAGCCACCAGGGAGGGGTCCGCGATGGCTACACCTTC. Translated, it gives CASSHQGGVRDGYTF.

Only a few counts were recorded for this clonotype. J is TRBJ1-3 and V is TRBV7-9; a weak D match, TRBD1 (5 bases). The germline CDR1 and CDR2 sequences are SEHNR and FQNEAQ (reference sequence). The V end lost 4 bases, the J end lost 0 bases, and 10 bases lay between the germline ends. The CDR3 length is 15 residues. CDR3 DNA: TGTGCCAGCAGCTACCTCCAGGGCTCTGGAAACACCATATATTTT. Translation gives CASSYLQGSGNTIYF.

The chain has TRBV20-1 and TRBJ2-7; D is unresolved. The CDR3 has 14 amino acids. V lost 5 bases, J lost 3 bases, and 17 bases lay in between. Germline values: CDR1 DFQATT, CDR2 SNEGSKA (reference sequence). The CDR3 DNA reads TGCAGTGCTCAGATCAGCAGACCGGACTACGAGCAGTACTTC. This codes for CSAQISRPDYEQYF.

This clonotype was found a few times. The chain uses TRBV3-1 and TRBJ1-1; 7 nucleotides match TRBD1. V lost 4 bases and J lost 3; bases outside the gene matches: 2. Germline values: CDR1 LGHDT, CDR2 YNNKEL (reference sequence). CDR3 length equals 13 residues. CDR3 residues: CASSLGQYTEAFF. CDR3 coding DNA: TGTGCCAGCAGCCTGGGACAGTACACTGAAGCTTTCTTT.

CDR3 nucleotides: TGTGCCAGCAGCACAAGTGGACAGCTTAATTCACCCCTCCACTTT. Its protein product is CASSTSGQLNSPLHF. J is TRBJ1-6 and V is TRBV7-9, with D possibly being TRBD1 (6 bases). Trimming took 5 bases from V and 6 from J, leaving 14 bases between them. This CDR3 comprises 15 residues. Germline V gene data show CDR1 as SEHNR and CDR2 as FQNEAQ (reference sequence).

The J gene is TRBJ2-5, the V gene TRBV2; D possibly matches TRBD1 or TRBD2 (5 bases each). The length of the CDR3 is 12 residues. Per germline, CDR1 SNHLY and CDR2 FYNNEI. Trimming stripped 3 bases from V and 12 bases from J, with 14 bases between. The CDR3 protein is CASSDLGDREYF. The CDR3, as DNA: TGTGCCAGCAGTGATCTGGGGGATCGGGAGTACTTC.

The chain carries TRBV19 and TRBJ1-1; D is ambiguous. CDR1 is LNHDA and CDR2 is SQIVND in the germline V gene (reference sequence). This CDR3 region has 13 residues. Trimming pared 6 bases from V and 0 bases from J, leaving 8 bases between. The CDR3 region is CASRRQMNTEAFF. The CDR3 nucleotides read TGTGCCAGTAGGAGACAAATGAACACTGAAGCTTTCTTT.